The sequence of this T cell receptor (beta chain) was determined in a study of human T cells and chemical hapten exposure. Overall study context: Reading of the patch tests, which applied 0.01% DPC to the upper back, occurred at 6 days.

Specified time point: patch test 2, 6 weeks after DPC sensitization. Treatment reported: therapeutic diphenylcyclopropenone sensitization with weekly scalp DPC. In the original analysis: Sequenced samples showed a median of approximately 100,000 TCRs each, with counts running from approximately 21,000 to 630,000. TCRdb reprocessed the RACE reads via MiXCR and lists one record per CDR3 protein. The V and J calls were not made by the authors but by TCRdb's processing. The sample carries approximately 75,000 distinct CDR3 sequences, 7.5% to 9.5% recorded once. The specimen was whole blood, collected in connection with sensitization to the hapten diphenylcyclopropenone (DPC). This clonotype was obtained from a woman in her fifties or sixties with alopecia areata. Some clones in this sample may be carry-over from other donors' samples.

The CDR3 sequence is CASSFTAEQYF. As DNA, the CDR3 is TGTGCCAGCAGTTTCACCGCCGAGCAGTACTTC. The J gene is TRBJ2-7, the V gene TRBV25-1, with D uncertain. The CDR3 consists of 11 residues. V lost 5 bases, J lost 6 bases, and 8 bases lay in between. Per the germline V gene, CDR1 is MGHDK and CDR2 is SYGVNS.